This T cell receptor (beta chain) was profiled in a study of identical twins (dated by TCRdb to about 2016). Some background on the complete study: To test whether fetal clonotypes persist, the study used deep sequencing on TCR alpha and beta repertoires from monozygotic twins, unrelated adults of various ages, and cord blood. To rule out contamination, the twin experiments were replicated at different times with different library preparation protocols. Beyond this particular receptor, the publication reports: The excess sharing between twins in beta out-of-frame sequences was weaker because fewer shared sequences reduced the signal-to-noise ratio. In monozygotic twins, recombination models systematically underestimated out-of-frame TCR alpha sharing, but the models matched the sharing seen between unrelated individuals. Zero-insertion analyses could be partly confounded by invariant T cells such as MAIT and iNKT, though diverse VJ usage argued against such confounding for most clonotypes. Compared with coincidental sharing between unrelated individuals, out-of-frame TCR alpha sequences shared between twins had an excess of sequences with low generation probability. Because the same donors could not be followed over many years, the conclusions depended on cross-sectional statistical analysis. Abundant cord blood beta clonotypes had fewer insertions, young adult naive repertoires showed a similar but weaker trend, and memory repertoires showed no such trend.

Comment on this clonotype: Its antigen is still unknown. Nothing much larger sits one base from this clone, and base qualities are not available.

The receptor library was made with 5' RACE. These reads were obtained on an Illumina HiSeq 2000. Template switching added a universal primer binding site, and the final cDNA carried a unique molecular identifier that allowed TCR cDNA molecules to be counted accurately. Specific primers in the conserved constant-segment region were used to synthesize first-strand cDNA for the TCR alpha and beta chains. To control for contamination, every cDNA library carried two barcodes: a SMART-Mk sample barcode plus Illumina barcodes. TruSeq adapter sequences along with Illumina sample barcodes were introduced in two successive PCR steps. The TCR alpha and beta cDNA libraries were sequenced on the Illumina HiSeq platform using custom primers. The paper's data handling went like this. Unique molecular identifiers were extracted from raw reads with MiGEC, and CDR3 positions were determined with MiXCR. For each individual, recombination models were inferred using an EM algorithm with the repgenHMM and IGoR tools. Shared clonotype analysis was performed with the tcR package in R, normalizing sharing by the product of cloneset sizes. To study raw recombination without the effects of thymic and clonal selection, out-of-frame nonproductive sequences were analyzed. TCRdb took the public reads, trimmed them with fastp at Q25, ran MiXCR for clone calling and kept in-frame beta chains. CDR3 protein duplicates are merged, each entry listing the most common genes and DNA. TCRdb, rather than the study authors, made the V and J calls. The sample profile shows about 570,000 distinct CDR3 sequences; roughly 9.5% of them were found once. Jointly, the top ten make up roughly 3% of the sample.

Only healthy Caucasian donors were included. The twin cohort consisted of three pairs of female monozygotic twins, all aged roughly 18 to 30 years. RNA for TCR libraries was isolated from peripheral blood mononuclear cells. The CDR3 runs 14 amino acids, cysteine and phenylalanine included. The only DNA kept is the CDR3, 42 bases in frame from the first base. V has 6 bases trimmed and J has 5 bases trimmed; junction bases matching no gene number 5. Sequences MNHEY (CDR1) and SVGEGT (CDR2) are obtained from the germline V gene. In addition, the sample was reused for a study of yellow fever vaccine responses in identical twins. Taken from the second paper: According to the authors, the vaccine-induced T cell response in identical twins seemed to be partly convergent and partly specific to each individual. In identical twins, the study followed T cell clones that responded to the vaccine with precision.

The chain is encoded by TRBV6-2 or TRBV6-3 joined to TRBJ2-7; 12 central nucleotides agree with TRBD2. The clonotype comes from a young woman in good health. The sample comprised PBMCs. The DNA is as follows: TGTGCCAGCAGGACTAGCGGGAGTCCCGACGAGCAGTACTTC. The translation is CASRTSGSPDEQYF.